This TCR beta chain originates from a study of molecular identifiers for immune sequencing clone quantification. From germline, CDR1 is MNHEY and CDR2 SVGAGI. The CDR3 is made up of 13 amino acids. Trimming removed 1 base from V and 4 bases from J, with 8 bases in between. Previously described methods with listed TCR primers produced the bulk TCR libraries. TCRdb recomputed calls from the PCR reads with MiXCR, one row per CDR3 protein. The repertoire holds 300,000 to 400,000 distinct CDR3 sequences, roughly 24% seen once, with approximately 0.74% in the top ten. The sequenced material came from naive CD8+ T cells from blood, with Jurkat cell RNA spiked in. Subset meaning: FACS-sorted CD8+CD4-CCR7+CD45RA+ naive T cells. The chain employs TRBV6-5 and TRBJ2-7; no firm D call. The sequence was obtained from a human donor in good health. Some libraries in this study had Jurkat cell RNA spiked in. As DNA, the CDR3 is TGTGCCAGCAGTTACTTGTCGGATTACGAGCAGTACTTC. Translated, it gives CASSYLSDYEQYF.